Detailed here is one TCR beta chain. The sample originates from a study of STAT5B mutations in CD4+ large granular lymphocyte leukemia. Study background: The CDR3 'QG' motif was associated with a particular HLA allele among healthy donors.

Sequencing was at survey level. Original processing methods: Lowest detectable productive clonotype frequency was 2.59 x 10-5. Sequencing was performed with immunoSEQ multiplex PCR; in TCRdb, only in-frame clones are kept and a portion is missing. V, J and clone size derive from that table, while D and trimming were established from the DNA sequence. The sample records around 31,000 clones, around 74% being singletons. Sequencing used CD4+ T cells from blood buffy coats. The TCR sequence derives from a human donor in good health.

The chain's CDR3 is CASSLSRDRHYGYTF. CDR3 nucleotide sequence: TGTGCCAGCAGCTTGTCTCGCGACAGGCATTATGGCTACACCTTC. The chain carries TRBV7-8 and TRBJ1-2; D is possibly TRBD1 (6 bases). The germline V and J ends were trimmed by 3 bases and 5 bases, with 16 bases remaining between them. The length of the CDR3 is 15 residues. Germline V gives CDR1 SGHVS, CDR2 FQNEAQ.